The entry below describes one T cell receptor beta chain. This sample was included in a study of T cells expressing NK-cell markers. In the study overall: Each TCR beta repertoire originated in sorted T cells that were CD3+CD56+NKG2C+, CD3+CD56+NKG2C- or CD3+CD56-NKG2C+.

TCRdb re-called the 5' RACE reads, yielding one record per CDR3 amino acid sequence without DNA. Here the sample table reports fewer than 400,000 distinct CDR3 sequences. The CDR3 sequence is 17 residues long. The germline gives CDR1 DFQATT, CDR2 SNEGSKA (reference sequence). The sequenced sample consisted of blood T cells: a sorted CD56 or NKG2C T cell subset, CD4+ or CD8+ T cells, or bulk PBMC T cells (not recorded which). The receptor was isolated from a woman aged 50 to 60 in good health. The chain couples TRBV20-1 to TRBJ2-1; the TCRdb D gene call, TRBD2, has no DNA to confirm it. The CDR3: CSAPRTSATLPYNEQFF.